This TCR beta chain was recorded in a study of identical twins. Study observations and caveats: Memory repertoires showed no such pattern, whereas abundant cord blood beta clonotypes carried fewer insertions.

A universal primer site was created by template switching, with the cDNA bearing unique molecular identifiers. One entry per CDR3 protein, called by TCRdb with MiXCR from the 5' RACE reads. The sample contains fewer than 250,000 distinct CDR3 sequences, around 10% of which appear only once. There are a few counts of this clonotype. What it recognizes is unknown. Germline V gene sequence: CDR1 SNHLY, CDR2 FYNNEI. The CDR3 is 14 amino acids. V was shortened by 2 bases and J by 5 bases, with 9 bases between the two germline ends. This chain connects TRBV2 to TRBJ2-2, with no clear D. This sequence originates from a woman under 30 in good health. Material: memory (CD45RO+) T cells sorted from blood. Here the CDR3 reads CASSESPWTGELFF. In nucleotides, the CDR3 is TGTGCCAGCAGTGAATCTCCATGGACCGGGGAGCTGTTTTTT.